This T cell receptor beta chain was sequenced in a study of blood T cell repertoires in COVID-19. Study at large: COVID-19 samples collected from the United States, Italy and Spain covered acute and convalescent phases. Sample material is recorded as cDNA or gDNA derived from T cells, B-cell-depleted T cells, or PBMCs.

Germline V gives CDR1 SGHRS, CDR2 YFSETQ. Trimming removed 4 bases at V and 6 bases at J, with 10 bases between. This CDR3 has 13 amino acids. In the original workflow: Amplification of reference gene primers was used by the study to estimate nucleated cell counts. Measured with immunoSEQ multiplex PCR; TCRdb has only the in-frame clones, and not every one. V and J calls and clone size are those listed in that table; D and trimming were worked out from the DNA. The sample holds roughly 100,000 clones, around 91% seen once. The sequence came from a woman of 80 years or more with acute or convalescent COVID-19. The chain combines TRBV5-1 with TRBJ1-4; D may be TRBD1 (5 bases). Sequenced input: peripheral blood. CDR3 in amino acids: CASSATGDEKLFF. CDR3 sequence (DNA): TGCGCCAGCAGCGCAACAGGCGATGAAAAACTGTTTTTT.